This is a list of T cell receptor beta chains from one sample in a study of cytomegalovirus exposure and HLA in healthy donors. Only in-frame clones appear in the TCRdb table, and some are missing; sequencing was by immunoSEQ multiplex PCR. The sample holds 150,000 or so clones, 65% to 80% seen once. What was sequenced was PBMCs. The receptors derive from a woman aged 40 to 50 in good health and CMV-seronegative. Both conserved end residues are part of each CDR3. D genes are given only for firm matches. Not all rows give a size; the values are once, few, many and, for expanded clones, a class.

clone size	D gene	J gene	V gene	CDR3 DNA	CDR3 protein
NA	NA	TRBJ2-1	TRBV4-1	TGCGCCAGCAGCCAAGTGACTTACAATGAGCAGTTCTTC	CASSQVTYNEQFF
NA	TRBD2	TRBJ2-1	TRBV7-2	TGTGCCAGCAGCTCCCGGGACTACCATACCAATGAGCAGTTCTTC	CASSSRDYHTNEQFF
NA	TRBD2	TRBJ2-7	TRBV2	TGTGCCAGCAGACCGACTAGCGGGGGGCTCTACGAGCAGTACTTC	CASRPTSGGLYEQYF
NA	NA	TRBJ2-1	TRBV20-1	TGCAGTGCTAGAGGCGATGAGCAGTTCTTC	CSARGDEQFF
NA	NA	TRBJ2-5	TRBV2	TGTGCCAGCAGTACCCACACAGGGATACAAGAGACCCAGTACTTC	CASSTHTGIQETQYF
NA	TRBD1	TRBJ1-2	TRBV29-1	TGCAGCGCACAGGCAGGGGGCATCAACTATGGCTACACCTTC	CSAQAGGINYGYTF
once	NA	TRBJ1-2	TRBV5-1	TGCGCCAGCAGCAAGGACACTGGGGAGGATGGCTACACCTTC	CASSKDTGEDGYTF
NA	TRBD1	TRBJ1-5	TRBV29-1	TGCAGCGTTGAAACAGGGGGCGAAGATCAGCCCCAGCATTTT	CSVETGGEDQPQHF
NA	TRBD1	TRBJ2-1	TRBV2	TGTGCCAGCACTGAGACAGGGGGTACGAATGAGCAGTTCTTC	CASTETGGTNEQFF
NA	NA	TRBJ1-6	TRBV10-2	TGCGCCAGCAGTGGACCACAGGGTACCCTATCACCCCTCCACTTT	CASSGPQGTLSPLHF
NA	NA	TRBJ1-2	TRBV30	TGTGCTTCCACAGGCACCAACTATGGCTACACCTTC	CASTGTNYGYTF
NA	NA	TRBJ1-1	TRBV19	TGTGCCAGTAGTCCCCAATACGGAGCTTTCTTT	CASSPQYGAFF
NA	NA	TRBJ2-3	TRBV11-2	TGTGCCAGCAGCTTAGGCAGGTCCACAGATACGCAGTATTTT	CASSLGRSTDTQYF
NA	NA	TRBJ1-4	TRBV4-1	TGCGCCAGCAGCCAAGATAATGCGGGGTTTCCTGAAAAACTGTTTTTT	CASSQDNAGFPEKLFF
NA	NA	TRBJ1-2	TRBV19	TGTGCCAGTAGCACAATAACAGATAACTATGGCTACACCTTC	CASSTITDNYGYTF
NA	NA	TRBJ2-5	TRBV13	TGTGCCAGCAGCCTACGACTGGAAGAGACCCAGTACTTC	CASSLRLEETQYF
NA	NA	TRBJ1-2	TRBV18	TGTGCCAGCTCACCAGCGCAGGGGATGAACTATGGCTACACCTTC	CASSPAQGMNYGYTF
NA	NA	TRBJ2-5	TRBV2	TGTGCCAGCCGGAACAGCCAAGAGACCCAGTACTTC	CASRNSQETQYF
NA	NA	TRBJ1-5	TRBV5-8	TGTGCCAGCAGCCCGACAAGGTCCTATCAGCCCCAGCATTTT	CASSPTRSYQPQHF
NA	NA	TRBJ2-6	TRBV12-5	TGTGCTAGTGGTTTGGCGAGCTCTGGGGCCAACGTCCTGACTTTC	CASGLASSGANVLTF
NA	TRBD2	TRBJ2-2	TRBV5-1	TGCGCCAGCAGCTTGTACGGCGGGAGAAGCACCGGGGAGCTGTTTTTT	CASSLYGGRSTGELFF
NA	TRBD1	TRBJ1-5	TRBV19	TGTGCCAGTCAGGGGGCGTACAATCAGCCCCAGCATTTT	CASQGAYNQPQHF
few	TRBD2	TRBJ2-7	TRBV10-1	TGCGCCAGCAGTGAGTCGCGGGGGTACGAGCAGTACTTC	CASSESRGYEQYF
NA	TRBD1	TRBJ1-2	TRBV29-1	TGCAGCGTTGATCGCGACAGGGCGGGCTATGGCTACACCTTC	CSVDRDRAGYGYTF
NA	NA	TRBJ2-7	TRBV5-1	TGCGCCAGCAGCTTGGATGGAGGACCACGTTCTTACGAGCAGTACTTC	CASSLDGGPRSYEQYF
NA	NA	TRBJ1-1	TRBV29-1	TGCAGCGCCCGTCTAGGCACTGAAGCTTTCTTT	CSARLGTEAFF
NA	NA	TRBJ2-2	TRBV6-4	TGTGCCAGCAGTGATTATTACACCGGGGAGCTGTTTTTT	CASSDYYTGELFF
NA	NA	TRBJ2-7	TRBV5-4	TGTGCCAGCAGCTTGGGCGGGACAGATTGGGCCGAGCAGTACTTC	CASSLGGTDWAEQYF
once	NA	TRBJ2-1	TRBV5-1	TGCGCCAGCAGCTTATCGTACGCGAATGAGCAGTTCTTC	CASSLSYANEQFF
NA	NA	TRBJ1-1	TRBV5-5	TGTGCCAGCAGCACCAGGACCGGGATGAACACTGAAGCTTTCTTT	CASSTRTGMNTEAFF
NA	NA	TRBJ2-3	TRBV9	TGTGCCAGCAGCGGGGGGGGCAGCACAGATACGCAGTATTTT	CASSGGGSTDTQYF
NA	TRBD1	TRBJ1-1	TRBV5-1	TGCGCCAGCAGCATCGTAAGGACAGGGTCGAACACTGAAGCTTTCTTT	CASSIVRTGSNTEAFF
NA	TRBD2	TRBJ2-5	TRBV2	TGTGCCAGCAGTGAACCGGTCCGGGGGGGCCGAGGGCAAGAGACCCAGTACTTC	CASSEPVRGGRGQETQYF
NA	NA	TRBJ1-1	TRBV20-1	TGCAGTGCTAGACGGCAGGCTGAAGCTTTCTTT	CSARRQAEAFF
NA	NA	TRBJ2-6	TRBV11-2	TGTGCCAGCAGCTTAGTGGGACTGAACTCTGGGGCCAACGTCCTGACTTTC	CASSLVGLNSGANVLTF
NA	TRBD2	TRBJ2-7	TRBV6-5	TGTGCCAGCAGTTACTTGATAGCGGGAGGGCCCTACGAGCAGTACTTC	CASSYLIAGGPYEQYF
NA	NA	TRBJ2-7	TRBV11-3	TGTGCCAGCAGCTTACTCCCCTACGAGCAGTACTTC	CASSLLPYEQYF
NA	NA	TRBJ1-1	TRBV5-8	TGTGCCAGCAGCTTGGGACAGGTTATGAACACTGAAGCTTTCTTT	CASSLGQVMNTEAFF
few	TRBD2	TRBJ2-7	TRBV5-5	TGTGCCAGCAGCTCGGGACTAGCGGCCTCCTACGAGCAGTACTTC	CASSSGLAASYEQYF
few	NA	TRBJ2-7	TRBV30	TGTGCCTGGAGTCCAATATATAGACAGGCCTCCTACGAGCAGTACTTC	CAWSPIYRQASYEQYF
once	NA	TRBJ1-2	TRBV2	TGTGCCAGCAATACAATAGGCTACACCTTC	CASNTIGYTF
NA	NA	TRBJ1-5	TRBV7-2	TGTGCCAGCAGCTTAGGCAGGGTCAATCAGCCCCAGCATTTT	CASSLGRVNQPQHF
NA	NA	TRBJ2-7	TRBV11-2	TGTGCCAGCGGAGTGGGGGCAGGGCCTTACGAGCAGTACTTC	CASGVGAGPYEQYF
NA	TRBD1	TRBJ2-1	TRBV28	TGTGCCAGCACCCCCCCCGATCTTCGACAGGGGGCCAATGAGCAGTTCTTC	CASTPPDLRQGANEQFF
NA	NA	TRBJ1-1	TRBV11-2	TGTGCCAGCGGGGGGGGGTTTAACACTGAAGCTTTCTTT	CASGGGFNTEAFF
few	NA	TRBJ2-7	TRBV7-9	TGTGCCAGCAGCTTCCCACCCCCGGAGCCCTACGAGCAGTACTTC	CASSFPPPEPYEQYF
NA	NA	TRBJ1-5	TRBV5-8	TGTGCCAGCAGCCTCGGGGACACTCGTTTGACTCAGCCCCAGCATTTT	CASSLGDTRLTQPQHF
NA	NA	TRBJ2-7	TRBV7-6	TGTGCCAGCAGCTTAAAAGGGGGGGGCGAGCAGTACTTC	CASSLKGGGEQYF
NA	TRBD1	TRBJ1-1	TRBV11-3	TGTGCCAGCAGCACGGGACAGGTTTTTCAAGAAGCTTTCTTT	CASSTGQVFQEAFF